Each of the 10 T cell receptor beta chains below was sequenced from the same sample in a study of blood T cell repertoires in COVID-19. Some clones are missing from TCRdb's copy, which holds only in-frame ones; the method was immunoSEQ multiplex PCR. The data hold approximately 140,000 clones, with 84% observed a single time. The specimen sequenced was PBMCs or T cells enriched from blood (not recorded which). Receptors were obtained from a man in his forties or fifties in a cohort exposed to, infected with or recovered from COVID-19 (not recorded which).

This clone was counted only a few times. CDR3 loop: CASSGGSASYEQYF. DNA of the CDR3: TGCGCCAGCAGTGGTGGTAGCGCCTCCTACGAGCAGTACTTC. The chain uses TRBV10-1 and TRBJ2-7; possible D gene TRBD2, 5 bases. CDR3 size: 14 residues. CDR1 and CDR2 from the germline V gene are WNHNN and SYGVQD (reference sequence). Deletions cut 4 bases from V and 0 bases from J, with 10 bases between.

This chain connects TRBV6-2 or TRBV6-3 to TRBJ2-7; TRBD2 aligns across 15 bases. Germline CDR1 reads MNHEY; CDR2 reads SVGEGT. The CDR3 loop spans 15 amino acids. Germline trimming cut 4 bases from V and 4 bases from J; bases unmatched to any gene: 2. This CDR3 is CASSSGTSGGYEQYF. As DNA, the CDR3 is TGTGCCAGCAGTTCCGGGACTAGCGGGGGGTACGAGCAGTACTTC.

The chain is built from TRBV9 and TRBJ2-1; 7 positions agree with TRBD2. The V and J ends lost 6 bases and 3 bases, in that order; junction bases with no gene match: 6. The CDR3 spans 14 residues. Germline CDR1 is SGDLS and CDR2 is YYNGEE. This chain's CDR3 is CASNREDGYNEQFF. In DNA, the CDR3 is TGTGCCAGCAACCGGGAGGATGGCTACAATGAGCAGTTCTTC.

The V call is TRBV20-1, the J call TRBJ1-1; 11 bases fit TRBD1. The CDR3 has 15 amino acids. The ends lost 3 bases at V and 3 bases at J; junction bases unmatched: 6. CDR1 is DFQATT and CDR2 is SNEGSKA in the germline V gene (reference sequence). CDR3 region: CSASGGQGADTEAFF. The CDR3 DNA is TGCAGTGCTAGTGGCGGACAGGGGGCGGACACTGAAGCTTTCTTT.

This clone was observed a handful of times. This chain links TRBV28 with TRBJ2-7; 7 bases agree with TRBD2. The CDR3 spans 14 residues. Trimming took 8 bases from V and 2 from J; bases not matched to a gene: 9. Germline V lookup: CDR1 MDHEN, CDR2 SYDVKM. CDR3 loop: CASQSGTLTYEQYF. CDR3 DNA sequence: TGTGCCAGCCAAAGCGGGACCTTAACCTACGAGCAGTACTTC.

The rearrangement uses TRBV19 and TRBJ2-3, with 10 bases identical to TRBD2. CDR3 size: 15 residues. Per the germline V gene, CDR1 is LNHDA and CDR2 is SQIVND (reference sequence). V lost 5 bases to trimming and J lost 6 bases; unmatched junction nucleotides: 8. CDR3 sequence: CASSLLAGEWDTQYF. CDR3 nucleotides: TGTGCCAGTAGTTTGCTAGCGGGAGAGTGGGATACGCAGTATTTT.

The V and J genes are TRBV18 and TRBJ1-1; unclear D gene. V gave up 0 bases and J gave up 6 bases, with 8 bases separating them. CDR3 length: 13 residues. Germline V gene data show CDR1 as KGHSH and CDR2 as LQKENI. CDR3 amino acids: CASSPPQVPEAFF. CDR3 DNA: TGTGCCAGCTCACCACCGCAGGTTCCTGAAGCTTTCTTT.

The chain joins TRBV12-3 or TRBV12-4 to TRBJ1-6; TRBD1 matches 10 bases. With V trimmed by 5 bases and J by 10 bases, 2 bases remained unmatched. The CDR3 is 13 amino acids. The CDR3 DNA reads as TGTGCCAGCAGTGACAGGGGGCCCTCACCCCTCCACTTT. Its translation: CASSDRGPSPLHF.

CDR3: CASSDQGIGETQYF. The CDR3 DNA sequence: TGTGCCAGCAGTGATCAGGGAATAGGGGAGACCCAGTACTTC. This chain joins TRBV2 and TRBJ2-5, with D maybe TRBD1 (5 bases). Germline CDR1 reads SNHLY; CDR2 reads FYNNEI. V gave up 3 bases and J gave up 5 bases, with 13 bases separating them. The CDR3 is made up of 14 amino acids.

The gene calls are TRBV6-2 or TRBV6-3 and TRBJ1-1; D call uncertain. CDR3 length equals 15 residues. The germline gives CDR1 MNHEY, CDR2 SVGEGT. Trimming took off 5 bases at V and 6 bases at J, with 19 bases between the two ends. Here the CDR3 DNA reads TGTGCCAGCAGTCCGATCTGGCCCCGGAGCGCTGAAGCTTTCTTT. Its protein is CASSPIWPRSAEAFF.